Described below is a single T cell receptor beta chain sequence and its context. The data belong to a study of T cells in Graves' hyperthyroidism and ophthalmopathy. Deletions cut 5 bases from V and 5 bases from J, with 22 bases between. Germline-derived CDR1 and CDR2 are SEHNR and FQNEAQ (reference sequence). The CDR3 length is 17 residues. There were TCR beta CDR3 regions amplified from RNA transcripts. RT-PCR in the first round (using the HTBI primer set) targeted the TCR CDR3. A single record per CDR3 protein comes from TCRdb applying MiXCR to the multiplex PCR reads. The sample consists of fewer than 450,000 distinct CDR3 sequences, roughly 13% of them appearing once. Uncontrolled infection, other autoimmune disease, pregnancy or lactation barred patients from enrollment. This sample holds PBMCs from 8.5 to 10 ml fresh peripheral blood.

This receptor was taken from a man aged 50-59 years with Graves' ophthalmopathy. What was sequenced was blood. This chain uses TRBV7-9 with TRBJ2-1; D might be TRBD1 (6 bases). The CDR3 nucleotides are TGTGCCAGCAGCCCTCTAGGGGGAGTGGGGTCAAACAATGAGCAGTTCTTC. This encodes CASSPLGGVGSNNEQFF.